Listed below are T cell receptor beta chains from one sample, sequenced in a study of T cell changes during pregnancy in multiple sclerosis. Here immunoSEQ multiplex PCR was the method, and the copy in TCRdb shows in-frame clones only, minus some. The data show about 96,000 clones, 80% to 95% seen once. The material sequenced was peripheral blood, taken in the first trimester of pregnancy. The receptors originated from a female donor with multiple sclerosis, enrolled in a pregnancy study. The CDR3 runs from the conserved cysteine through the conserved F or W. D genes are given only for firm matches. Not every row has a clone size; where given, it reads once, few, many or a size class.

D	V	J	size	CDR3	DNA
NA	TRBV5-6	TRBJ2-2	NA	CASSPAGWANTGELFF	TGTGCCAGCAGCCCTGCAGGGTGGGCGAACACCGGGGAGCTGTTTTTT
NA	TRBV6-5	TRBJ2-7	NA	CASSYSTLSYEQYF	TGTGCCAGCAGTTACTCTACCCTATCCTACGAGCAGTACTTC
TRBD2	TRBV7-6	TRBJ2-7	NA	CASSPRDYSYEQYF	TGTGCCAGCAGCCCCCGGGACTACTCCTACGAGCAGTACTTC
NA	TRBV23-1	TRBJ1-4	NA	CASSQSGHCYEKLFF	TGCGCCAGCAGTCAATCGGGACATTGCTACGAAAAACTGTTTTTT
TRBD2	TRBV7-2	TRBJ2-1	NA	CASSRRPGLAFNEQFF	TGTGCCAGCAGCCGAAGGCCGGGACTAGCCTTCAATGAGCAGTTCTTC
NA	TRBV2	TRBJ2-5	NA	CASSSGEQYF	TGTGCCAGCAGTTCCGGTGAGCAGTACTTC
TRBD2	TRBV5-4	TRBJ2-7	NA	CASSVTSGYEQYF	TGTGCCAGCAGCGTGACTAGCGGCTACGAGCAGTACTTC
TRBD2	TRBV5-4	TRBJ2-7	NA	CASSLGLAGGSSSYEQYF	TGTGCCAGCAGCTTGGGACTAGCGGGAGGGTCTTCTTCCTACGAGCAGTACTTC
TRBD1	TRBV28	TRBJ2-5	NA	CASSPSGTGGFYETQYF	TGTGCCAGCAGTCCGTCCGGGACAGGGGGTTTCTACGAGACCCAGTACTTC
TRBD2	TRBV6-6	TRBJ2-1	once	CASGKREGSYNEQFF	TGTGCCAGCGGAAAGCGGGAGGGATCCTACAATGAGCAGTTCTTC
NA	TRBV7-9	TRBJ2-7	NA	CASTADYEQYF	TGTGCCAGCACGGCGGACTACGAGCAGTACTTC
TRBD2	TRBV28	TRBJ2-5	NA	CASGEGGRYETQYF	TGTGCCAGCGGAGAGGGCGGGAGGTATGAGACCCAGTACTTC
NA	TRBV5-1	TRBJ1-4	NA	CASSRDTGANEKLFF	TGCGCCAGCAGCAGGGATACAGGAGCGAATGAAAAACTGTTTTTT
NA	TRBV18	TRBJ2-7	NA	CASSPEEYEQYF	TGTGCCAGCTCACCCGAGGAGTACGAGCAGTACTTC
NA	TRBV5-1	TRBJ2-1	NA	CASSSRDWAYNEQFF	TGCGCCAGCAGCTCCCGGGACTGGGCCTACAATGAGCAGTTCTTC
NA	TRBV27	TRBJ1-2	NA	CASREWGGYGYTF	TGTGCCAGCAGAGAGTGGGGGGGCTATGGCTACACCTTC
TRBD1	TRBV27	TRBJ2-7	NA	CASSQDRSYEQYF	TGTGCCAGCAGTCAGGACAGGTCCTACGAGCAGTACTTC
NA	TRBV4-3	TRBJ1-1	NA	CASSLTVSTGAFF	TGCGCCAGCAGCTTGACAGTTAGTACTGGAGCTTTCTTT
TRBD1	TRBV10-3	TRBJ1-4	once	CAISEDRGGEKLFF	TGTGCCATCAGTGAGGACAGGGGAGGGGAAAAACTGTTTTTT
NA	TRBV5-6	TRBJ2-1	once	CASSLLAENRMQFF	TGTGCCAGCAGCTTGTTAGCTGAGAATAGAATGCAGTTCTTC
NA	TRBV14	TRBJ1-2	NA	CASSQAFPGSSGYTF	TGTGCCAGCAGCCAAGCTTTCCCGGGATCTAGTGGCTACACCTTC
NA	TRBV4-1	TRBJ2-3	NA	CASSQVEGPRGTQYF	TGCGCCAGCAGCCAAGTGGAGGGACCTCGGGGTACGCAGTATTTT
TRBD1	TRBV14	TRBJ1-2	NA	CASSQEQWRGGSYTF	TGTGCCAGCAGCCAAGAACAGTGGCGAGGGGGCTCCTACACCTTC
TRBD1	TRBV10-3	TRBJ2-2	NA	CAISAGQGYTGELFF	TGTGCCATCAGTGCGGGACAGGGCTACACCGGGGAGCTGTTTTTT
TRBD2	TRBV7-8	TRBJ2-7	NA	CASSLGNSGTYEQYF	TGTGCCAGCAGCTTAGGTAATAGCGGGACCTACGAGCAGTACTTC
TRBD1	TRBV27	TRBJ1-1	NA	CASRRQGADQAFF	TGTGCCAGCAGAAGACAGGGGGCGGACCAAGCTTTCTTT
NA	TRBV20-1	TRBJ1-2	NA	CSASRVHGYTF	TGCAGTGCTTCCCGGGTTCATGGCTACACCTTC
TRBD1	TRBV2	TRBJ2-1	NA	CASSERFGTALYNEQFF	TGTGCCAGCAGTGAAAGGTTTGGGACAGCTCTCTACAATGAGCAGTTCTTC
NA	TRBV11-2	TRBJ2-5	NA	CASGARSLETQYF	TGTGCCAGCGGGGCGAGGAGTTTAGAGACCCAGTACTTC
TRBD1	TRBV10-2	TRBJ2-3	NA	CASSGRSGPGTGSVVADTQYF	TGCGCCAGCAGCGGACGATCCGGTCCCGGGACAGGGTCAGTCGTGGCAGATACGCAGTATTTT
TRBD1	TRBV18	TRBJ2-7	NA	CASSTTGTGGYEQYF	TGTGCCAGCTCAACGACCGGGACAGGGGGCTACGAGCAGTACTTC
NA	TRBV28	TRBJ2-7	NA	CASTGEVRHEQYF	TGTGCCAGCACGGGGGAGGTCCGACACGAGCAGTACTTC
TRBD2	TRBV19	TRBJ2-2	once	CASKTGGNTGELFF	TGTGCCAGTAAGACGGGAGGGAACACCGGGGAGCTGTTTTTT
TRBD2	TRBV6-7	TRBJ2-2	NA	CASSYSRLAGPTPNTGELFF	TGTGCCAGCAGTTACTCTCGACTAGCGGGACCCACCCCAAACACCGGGGAGCTGTTTTTT
NA	TRBV2	TRBJ2-1	NA	CASSEGRGPYNEQFF	TGTGCCAGCAGTGAGGGTAGGGGTCCCTACAATGAGCAGTTCTTC
NA	TRBV27	TRBJ2-1	NA	CASSLQNEQFF	TGTGCCAGCAGTTTACAAAATGAGCAGTTCTTC
TRBD2	TRBV5-1	TRBJ2-1	once	CASSTSGSSYNEQFF	TGCGCCAGCAGTACTAGCGGGAGCTCCTACAATGAGCAGTTCTTC
NA	TRBV5-1	TRBJ2-1	few	CASSLEAGLVEQFF	TGCGCCAGCAGCTTGGAGGCGGGACTCGTGGAGCAGTTCTTC
NA	TRBV11-2	TRBJ2-2	NA	CASSSAGELFF	TGTGCCAGCAGCTCGGCCGGGGAGCTGTTTTTT
TRBD1	TRBV19	TRBJ1-2	NA	CATDPTGNTYNYGYTF	TGTGCCACCGACCCGACAGGGAATACTTACAACTATGGCTACACCTTC
NA	TRBV27	TRBJ2-7	NA	CASSFGHASYEQYF	TGTGCCAGCAGTTTCGGTCACGCATCCTACGAGCAGTACTTC
NA	TRBV6-6	TRBJ1-5	NA	CASSPSPPGQPQHF	TGTGCCAGCAGTCCCTCCCCACCGGGTCAGCCCCAGCATTTT
NA	TRBV27	TRBJ2-2	NA	CASSLRWTGTTNTGELFF	TGTGCCAGCAGTTTAAGGTGGACCGGGACAACGAACACCGGGGAGCTGTTTTTT
NA	TRBV5-6	TRBJ1-1	NA	CASRGALSEYTEAFF	TGTGCCAGCAGGGGGGCGCTTTCGGAATACACTGAAGCTTTCTTT
TRBD1	TRBV9	TRBJ1-3	NA	CASSTPGQGALEAGNTIYF	TGTGCCAGCAGCACCCCGGGACAGGGGGCACTTGAGGCTGGAAACACCATATATTTT
TRBD2	TRBV7-2	TRBJ2-7	NA	CASSLRTSGPSYEQYF	TGTGCCAGCAGCTTAAGGACTAGCGGGCCTAGTTACGAGCAGTACTTC
TRBD1	TRBV6-1	TRBJ1-3	NA	CASSGGQGASGNTIYF	TGTGCCAGCAGTGGTGGACAGGGGGCCTCTGGAAACACCATATATTTT
TRBD2	TRBV7-9	TRBJ2-5	NA	CASSLVAGGRETQYF	TGTGCCAGCAGCTTAGTCGCGGGAGGTCGGGAGACCCAGTACTTC
NA	TRBV28	TRBJ2-7	NA	CASSLQDSEQYF	TGTGCCAGCAGTTTACAGGATAGCGAGCAGTACTTC
TRBD2	TRBV7-6	TRBJ2-5	NA	CASSLGSSGIQETQYF	TGTGCCAGCAGCCTCGGATCTAGCGGCATACAAGAGACCCAGTACTTC
TRBD1	TRBV13	TRBJ2-7	NA	CASSLGTGTGPYEQYF	TGTGCCAGCAGCTTGGGCACCGGGACAGGTCCCTACGAGCAGTACTTC
NA	TRBV27	TRBJ2-7	NA	CASSLWLAGYEQYF	TGTGCCAGCAGTTTATGGCTAGCAGGCTACGAGCAGTACTTC
TRBD1	TRBV14	TRBJ2-7	NA	CASSQAPPGGKIYEQYF	TGTGCCAGCAGCCAAGCCCCGCCAGGGGGCAAAATCTACGAGCAGTACTTC
TRBD2	TRBV5-1	TRBJ2-1	NA	CASSLGTSGWGEQFF	TGCGCCAGCAGCTTGGGGACTAGCGGGTGGGGTGAGCAGTTCTTC
TRBD1	TRBV5-1	TRBJ1-3	NA	CASSWRTGNRGNTIYF	TGCGCCAGCAGCTGGAGGACAGGGAATAGAGGAAACACCATATATTTT
TRBD2	TRBV27	TRBJ2-7	NA	CASSQLASPSYEQYF	TGTGCCAGCAGCCAACTAGCGAGTCCCTCCTACGAGCAGTACTTC
TRBD1	TRBV6-1	TRBJ1-2	NA	CASSEVGTAYTF	TGTGCCAGCAGTGAGGTGGGGACAGCTTACACCTTC